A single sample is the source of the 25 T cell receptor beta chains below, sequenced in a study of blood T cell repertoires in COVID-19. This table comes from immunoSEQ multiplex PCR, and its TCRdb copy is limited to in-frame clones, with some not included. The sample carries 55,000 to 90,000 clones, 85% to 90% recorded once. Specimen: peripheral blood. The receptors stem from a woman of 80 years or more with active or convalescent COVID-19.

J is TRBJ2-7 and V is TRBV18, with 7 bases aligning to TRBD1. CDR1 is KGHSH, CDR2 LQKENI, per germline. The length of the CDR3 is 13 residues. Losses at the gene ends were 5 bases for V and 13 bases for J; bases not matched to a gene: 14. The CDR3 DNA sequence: TGTGCCAGCTCAGGCTCCGACAGGGTGGGCTTATACTTC. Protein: CASSGSDRVGLYF.

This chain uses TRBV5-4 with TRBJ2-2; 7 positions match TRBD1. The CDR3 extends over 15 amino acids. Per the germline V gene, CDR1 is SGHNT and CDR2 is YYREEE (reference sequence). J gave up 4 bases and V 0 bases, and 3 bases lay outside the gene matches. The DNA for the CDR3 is TGTGCCAGCAGCTTGGAGGGGGCATTCACCGGGGAGCTGTTTTTT. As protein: CASSLEGAFTGELFF.

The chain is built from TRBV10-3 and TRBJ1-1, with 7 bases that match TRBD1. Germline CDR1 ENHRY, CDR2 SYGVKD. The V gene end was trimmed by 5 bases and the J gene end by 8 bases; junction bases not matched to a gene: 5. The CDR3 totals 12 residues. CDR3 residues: CAISREQGEAFF. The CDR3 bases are TGTGCCATCAGTCGCGAACAGGGGGAAGCTTTCTTT.

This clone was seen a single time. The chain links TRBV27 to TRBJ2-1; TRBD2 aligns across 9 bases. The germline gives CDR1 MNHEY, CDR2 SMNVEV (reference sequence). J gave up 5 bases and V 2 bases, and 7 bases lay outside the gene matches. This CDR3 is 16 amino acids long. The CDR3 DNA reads TGTGCCAGCAGTTTACTACCGGGACTAGCAAACAATGAGCAGTTCTTC. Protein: CASSLLPGLANNEQFF.

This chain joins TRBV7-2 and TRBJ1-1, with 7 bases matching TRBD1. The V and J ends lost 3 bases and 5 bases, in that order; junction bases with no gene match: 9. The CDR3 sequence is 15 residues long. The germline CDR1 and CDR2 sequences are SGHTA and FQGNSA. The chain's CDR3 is CASSFAFTRGTEAFF. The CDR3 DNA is TGTGCCAGCAGCTTCGCGTTTACCAGGGGGACTGAAGCTTTCTTT.

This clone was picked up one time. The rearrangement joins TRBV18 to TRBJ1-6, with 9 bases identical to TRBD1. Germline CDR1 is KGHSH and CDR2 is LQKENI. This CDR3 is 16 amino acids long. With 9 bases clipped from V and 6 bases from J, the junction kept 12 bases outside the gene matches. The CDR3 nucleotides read TGTGCCAGTCAATCGGCCGGGACAGGGAGTAATTCACCCCTCCACTTT. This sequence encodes CASQSAGTGSNSPLHF.

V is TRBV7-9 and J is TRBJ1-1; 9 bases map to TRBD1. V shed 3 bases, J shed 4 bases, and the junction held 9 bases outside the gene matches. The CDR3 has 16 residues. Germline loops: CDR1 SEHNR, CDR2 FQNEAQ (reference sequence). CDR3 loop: CASSFTGGGITTEAFF. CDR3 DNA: TGTGCCAGCAGCTTTACAGGGGGCGGCATAACCACTGAAGCTTTCTTT.

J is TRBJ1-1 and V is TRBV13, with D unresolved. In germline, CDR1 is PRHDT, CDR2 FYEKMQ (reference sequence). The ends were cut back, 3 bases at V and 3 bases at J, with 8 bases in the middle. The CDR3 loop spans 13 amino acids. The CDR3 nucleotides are TGTGCCAGCAGCTTTACAGAAGACACTGAAGCTTTCTTT. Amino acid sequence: CASSFTEDTEAFF.

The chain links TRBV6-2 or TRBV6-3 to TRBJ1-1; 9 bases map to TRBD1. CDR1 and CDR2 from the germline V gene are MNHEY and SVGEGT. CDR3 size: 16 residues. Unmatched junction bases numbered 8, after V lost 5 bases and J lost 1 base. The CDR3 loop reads CASSRGTGLGNTEAFF. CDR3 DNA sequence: TGTGCCAGCAGTCGCGGGACAGGGCTAGGGAACACTGAAGCTTTCTTT.

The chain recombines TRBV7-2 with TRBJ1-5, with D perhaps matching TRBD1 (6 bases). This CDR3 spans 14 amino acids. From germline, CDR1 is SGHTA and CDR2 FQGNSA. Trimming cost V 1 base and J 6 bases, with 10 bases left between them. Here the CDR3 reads CASSLDGGGQPQHF. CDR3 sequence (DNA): TGTGCCAGCAGCTTAGATGGGGGCGGTCAGCCCCAGCATTTT.

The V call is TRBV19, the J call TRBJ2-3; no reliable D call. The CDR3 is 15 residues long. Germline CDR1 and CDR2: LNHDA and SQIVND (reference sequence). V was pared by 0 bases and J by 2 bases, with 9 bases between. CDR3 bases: TGTGCCAGTAGTATAGATCCATCCTACACAGATACGCAGTATTTT. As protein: CASSIDPSYTDTQYF.

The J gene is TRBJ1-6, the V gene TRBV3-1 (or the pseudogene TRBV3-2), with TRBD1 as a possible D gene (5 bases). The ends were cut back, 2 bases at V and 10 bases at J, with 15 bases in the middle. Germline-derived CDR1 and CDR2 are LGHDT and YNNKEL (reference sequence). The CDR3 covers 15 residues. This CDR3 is CASSQNRAGGSPLHF. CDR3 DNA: TGTGCCAGCAGCCAAAACCGGGCCGGGGGGTCACCCCTCCACTTT.

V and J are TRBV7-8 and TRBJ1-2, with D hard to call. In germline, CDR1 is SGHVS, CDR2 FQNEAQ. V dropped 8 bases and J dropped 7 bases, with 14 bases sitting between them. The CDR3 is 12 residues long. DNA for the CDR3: TGTGCCAGCTCCTCAGGTTTCCCTGGCTACACCTTC. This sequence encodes CASSSGFPGYTF.

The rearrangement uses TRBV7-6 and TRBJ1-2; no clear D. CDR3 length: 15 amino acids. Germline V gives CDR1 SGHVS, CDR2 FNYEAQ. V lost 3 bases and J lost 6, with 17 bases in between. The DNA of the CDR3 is TGTGCCAGCAGCTTCCAGGTGGTCTTGGATGATGGCTACACCTTC. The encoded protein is CASSFQVVLDDGYTF.

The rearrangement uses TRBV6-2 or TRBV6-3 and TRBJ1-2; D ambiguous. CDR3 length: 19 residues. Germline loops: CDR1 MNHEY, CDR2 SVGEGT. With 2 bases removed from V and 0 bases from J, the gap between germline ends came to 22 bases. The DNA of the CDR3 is TGTGCCAGCAGTTACGGGCTGGGCTTTATTACGGCAGCTAACTATGGCTACACCTTC. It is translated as CASSYGLGFITAANYGYTF.

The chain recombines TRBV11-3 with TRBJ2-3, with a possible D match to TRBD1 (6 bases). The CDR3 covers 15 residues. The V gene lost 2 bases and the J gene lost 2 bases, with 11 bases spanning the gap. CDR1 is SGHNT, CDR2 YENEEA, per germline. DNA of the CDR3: TGTGCCAGCAGCTTAAGGGCAGGGGTCACAGATACGCAGTATTTT. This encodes CASSLRAGVTDTQYF.

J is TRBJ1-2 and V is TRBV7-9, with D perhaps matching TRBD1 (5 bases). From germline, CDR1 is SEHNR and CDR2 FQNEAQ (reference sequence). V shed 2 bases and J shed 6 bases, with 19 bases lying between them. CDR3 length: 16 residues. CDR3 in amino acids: CASSLQVEGSDDGYTF. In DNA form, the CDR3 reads TGTGCCAGCAGCTTACAGGTGGAGGGGTCCGACGATGGCTACACCTTC.

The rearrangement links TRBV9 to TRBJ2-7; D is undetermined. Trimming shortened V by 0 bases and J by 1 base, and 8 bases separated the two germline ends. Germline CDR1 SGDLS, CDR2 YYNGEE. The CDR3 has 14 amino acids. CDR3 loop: CASSVDGRSYEQYF. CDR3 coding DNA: TGTGCCAGCAGCGTAGACGGCAGGTCCTACGAGCAGTACTTC.

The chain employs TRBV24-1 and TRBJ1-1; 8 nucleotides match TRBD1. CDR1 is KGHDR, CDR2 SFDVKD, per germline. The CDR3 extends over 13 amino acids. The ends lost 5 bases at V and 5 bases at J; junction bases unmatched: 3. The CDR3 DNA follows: TGTGCCACCAGTGGGGACAGGAATACTGAAGCTTTCTTT. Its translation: CATSGDRNTEAFF.

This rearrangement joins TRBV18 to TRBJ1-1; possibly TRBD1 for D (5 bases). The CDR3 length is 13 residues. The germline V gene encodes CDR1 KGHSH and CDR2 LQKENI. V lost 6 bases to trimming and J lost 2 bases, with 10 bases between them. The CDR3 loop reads CASSQWGNTEAFF. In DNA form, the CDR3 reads TGTGCCAGCTCTCAATGGGGCAACACTGAAGCTTTCTTT.

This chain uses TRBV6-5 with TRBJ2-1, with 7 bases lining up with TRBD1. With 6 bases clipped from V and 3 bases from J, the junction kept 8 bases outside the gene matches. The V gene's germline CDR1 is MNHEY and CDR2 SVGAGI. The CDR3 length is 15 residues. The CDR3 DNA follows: TGTGCCAGCAGGGATGGACAGGCGAGCTACAATGAGCAGTTCTTC. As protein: CASRDGQASYNEQFF.

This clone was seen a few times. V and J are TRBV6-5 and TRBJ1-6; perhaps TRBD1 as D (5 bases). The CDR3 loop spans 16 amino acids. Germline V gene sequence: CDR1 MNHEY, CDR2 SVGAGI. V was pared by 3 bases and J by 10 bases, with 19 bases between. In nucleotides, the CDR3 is TGTGCCAGCAGTTATGTAGGTGGACAAAAAGGGTCACCCCTCCACTTT. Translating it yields CASSYVGGQKGSPLHF.

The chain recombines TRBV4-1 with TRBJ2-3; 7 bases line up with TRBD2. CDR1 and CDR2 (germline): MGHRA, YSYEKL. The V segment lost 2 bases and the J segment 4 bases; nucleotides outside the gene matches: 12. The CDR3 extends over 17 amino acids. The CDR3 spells CASSQSITLGGADTQYF. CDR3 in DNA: TGCGCCAGCAGCCAAAGTATTACTCTGGGAGGGGCAGATACGCAGTATTTT.

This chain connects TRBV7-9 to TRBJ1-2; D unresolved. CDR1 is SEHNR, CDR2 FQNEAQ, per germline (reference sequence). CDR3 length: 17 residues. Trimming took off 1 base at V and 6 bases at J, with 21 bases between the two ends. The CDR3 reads CASSLEWPLREDNGYTF. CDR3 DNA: TGTGCCAGCAGCTTAGAGTGGCCTCTACGGGAAGACAATGGCTACACCTTC.

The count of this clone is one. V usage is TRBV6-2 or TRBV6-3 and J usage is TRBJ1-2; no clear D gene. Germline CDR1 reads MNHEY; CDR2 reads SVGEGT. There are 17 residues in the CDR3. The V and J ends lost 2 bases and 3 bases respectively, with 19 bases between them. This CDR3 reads CASSYPTRGISDYGYTF. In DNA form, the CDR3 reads TGTGCCAGCAGTTACCCAACACGAGGGATTTCGGACTATGGCTACACCTTC.